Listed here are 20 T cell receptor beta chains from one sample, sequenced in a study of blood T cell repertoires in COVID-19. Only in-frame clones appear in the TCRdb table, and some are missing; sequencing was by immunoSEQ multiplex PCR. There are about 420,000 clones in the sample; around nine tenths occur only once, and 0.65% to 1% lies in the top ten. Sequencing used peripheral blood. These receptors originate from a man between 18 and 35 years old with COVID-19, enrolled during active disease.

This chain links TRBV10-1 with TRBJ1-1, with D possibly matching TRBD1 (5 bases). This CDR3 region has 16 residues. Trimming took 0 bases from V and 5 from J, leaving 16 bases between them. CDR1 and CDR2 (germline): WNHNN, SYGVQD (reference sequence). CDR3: CASSESAGNRWTEAFF. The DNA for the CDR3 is TGCGCCAGCAGTGAGTCAGCAGGGAACCGCTGGACTGAAGCTTTCTTT.

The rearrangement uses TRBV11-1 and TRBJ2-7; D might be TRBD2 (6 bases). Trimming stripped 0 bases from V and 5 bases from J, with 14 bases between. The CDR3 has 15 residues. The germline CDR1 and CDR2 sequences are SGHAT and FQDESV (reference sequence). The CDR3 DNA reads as TGTGCCAGCAGCTTAGCGTCCGGGAGTACCCACGAGCAGTACTTC. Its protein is CASSLASGSTHEQYF.

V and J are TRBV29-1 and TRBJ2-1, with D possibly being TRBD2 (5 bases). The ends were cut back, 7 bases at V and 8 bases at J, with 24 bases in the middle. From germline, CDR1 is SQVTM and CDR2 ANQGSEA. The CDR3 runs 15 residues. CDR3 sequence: CSASLAIRLGDEQFF. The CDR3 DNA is TGCAGCGCAAGTCTAGCAATTAGATTGGGTGATGAGCAGTTCTTC.

CDR3: CASSAGDRGFNSPLHF. The CDR3 DNA reads TGTGCCAGCAGCGCAGGGGACAGGGGGTTTAATTCACCCCTCCACTTT. The gene calls are TRBV3-1 (or the pseudogene TRBV3-2) and TRBJ1-6, with TRBD1 matching 11 bases. V lost 5 bases to trimming and J lost 6 bases; unmatched junction nucleotides: 6. The CDR3 length is 16 residues. Germline CDR1 is LGHDT and CDR2 is YNNKEL (reference sequence).

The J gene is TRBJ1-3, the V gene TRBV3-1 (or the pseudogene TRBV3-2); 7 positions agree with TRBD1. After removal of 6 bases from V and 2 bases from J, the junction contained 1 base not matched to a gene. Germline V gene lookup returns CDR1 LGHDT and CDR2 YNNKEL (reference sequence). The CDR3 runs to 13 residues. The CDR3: CASRQGAGNTIYF. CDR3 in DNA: TGTGCCAGCAGGCAGGGGGCTGGAAACACCATATATTTT.

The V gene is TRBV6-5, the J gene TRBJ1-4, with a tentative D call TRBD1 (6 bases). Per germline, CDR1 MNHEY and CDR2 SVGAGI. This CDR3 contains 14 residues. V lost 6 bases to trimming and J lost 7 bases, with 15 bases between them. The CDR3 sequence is CASRTRGYGEKLFF. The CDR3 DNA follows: TGTGCCAGCAGGACCAGGGGATATGGTGAAAAACTGTTTTTT.

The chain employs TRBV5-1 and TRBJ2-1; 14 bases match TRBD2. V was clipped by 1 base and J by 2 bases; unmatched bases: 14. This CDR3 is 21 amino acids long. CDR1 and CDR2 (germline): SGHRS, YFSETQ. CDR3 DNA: TGCGCCAGCAGCTTGTTGGCCCGCGGGACTAGCGGGGGAAGGACCTACAATGAGCAGTTCTTC. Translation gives CASSLLARGTSGGRTYNEQFF.

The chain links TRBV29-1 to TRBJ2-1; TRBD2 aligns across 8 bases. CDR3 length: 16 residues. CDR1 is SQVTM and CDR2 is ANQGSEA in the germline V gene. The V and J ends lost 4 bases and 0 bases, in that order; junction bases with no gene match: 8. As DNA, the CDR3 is TGCAGCGTTGCGGGCGGGGGGATAAGCTCCTACAATGAGCAGTTCTTC. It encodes CSVAGGGISSYNEQFF.

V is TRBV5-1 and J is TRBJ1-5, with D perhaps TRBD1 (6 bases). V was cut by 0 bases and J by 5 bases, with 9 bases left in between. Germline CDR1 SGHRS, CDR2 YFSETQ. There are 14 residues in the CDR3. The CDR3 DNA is TGCGCCAGCAGCTTGGGGGACACCGATCAGCCCCAGCATTTT. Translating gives CASSLGDTDQPQHF.

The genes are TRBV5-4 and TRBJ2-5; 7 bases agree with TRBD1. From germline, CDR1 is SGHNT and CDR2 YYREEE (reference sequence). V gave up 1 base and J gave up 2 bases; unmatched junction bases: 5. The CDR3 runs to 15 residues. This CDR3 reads CASSLWTGGQETQYF. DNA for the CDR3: TGTGCCAGCAGCTTGTGGACAGGTGGGCAAGAGACCCAGTACTTC.

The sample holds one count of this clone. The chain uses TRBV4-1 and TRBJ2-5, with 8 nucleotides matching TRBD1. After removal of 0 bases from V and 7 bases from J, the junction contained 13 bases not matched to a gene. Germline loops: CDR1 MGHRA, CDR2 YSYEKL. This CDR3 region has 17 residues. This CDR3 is CASSQEGLGQGGTTQYF. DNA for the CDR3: TGCGCCAGCAGCCAAGAGGGGCTAGGACAGGGCGGCACGACCCAGTACTTC.

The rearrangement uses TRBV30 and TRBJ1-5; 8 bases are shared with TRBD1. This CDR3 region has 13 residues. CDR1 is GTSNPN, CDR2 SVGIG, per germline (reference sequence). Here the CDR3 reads CAGQGRGNQPQHF. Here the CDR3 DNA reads TGTGCAGGACAGGGCCGGGGCAATCAGCCCCAGCATTTT.

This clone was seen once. The CDR3 spells CASSAATSGGFSYNEQFF. CDR3 bases: TGTGCCAGCAGTGCTGCGACTAGCGGGGGCTTCTCCTACAATGAGCAGTTCTTC. The rearrangement uses TRBV6-1 and TRBJ2-1; 12 nucleotides align to TRBD2. Germline CDR1 MNHNS, CDR2 SASEGT. J lost 0 bases, V lost 4 bases, and 7 bases had no gene match. This CDR3 contains 18 residues.

The CDR3 bases are TGTGCCAGCAGTGAAGCGCCAGGGGTCTCTGAAGCTTTCTTT. Residues: CASSEAPGVSEAFF. The rearrangement uses TRBV2 and TRBJ1-1, with TRBD1 as a possible D gene (6 bases). The CDR3 sequence is 14 residues long. The ends were cut back, 0 bases at V and 6 bases at J, with 11 bases in the middle. CDR1 SNHLY and CDR2 FYNNEI come from the germline V gene.

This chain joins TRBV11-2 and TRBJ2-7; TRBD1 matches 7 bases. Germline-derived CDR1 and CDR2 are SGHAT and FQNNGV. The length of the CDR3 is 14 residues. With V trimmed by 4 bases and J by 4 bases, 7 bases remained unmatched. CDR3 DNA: TGTGCCAGCAGCTCGACAGGGAGTCTGTACGAGCAGTACTTC. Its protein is CASSSTGSLYEQYF.

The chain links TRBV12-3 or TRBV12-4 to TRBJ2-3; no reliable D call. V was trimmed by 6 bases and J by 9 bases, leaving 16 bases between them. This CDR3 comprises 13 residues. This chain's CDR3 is CASSSPPGSTQYF. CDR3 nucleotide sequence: TGTGCCAGCAGCTCCCCCCCCGGGTCAACGCAGTATTTT.

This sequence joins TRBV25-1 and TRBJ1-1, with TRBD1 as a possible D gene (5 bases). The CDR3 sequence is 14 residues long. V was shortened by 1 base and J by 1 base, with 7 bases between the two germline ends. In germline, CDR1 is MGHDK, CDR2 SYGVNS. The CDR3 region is CASSESQGNTEAFF. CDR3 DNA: TGTGCCAGCAGTGAATCCCAGGGGAACACTGAAGCTTTCTTT. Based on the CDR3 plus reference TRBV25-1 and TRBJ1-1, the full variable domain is EADIYQTPRYLVIGTGKKITLECSQTMGHDKMYWYQQDPGMELHLIHYSYGVNSTEKGDLSSESTVSRIRTEHFPLTLESARPSHTSQYLCASSESQGNTEAFFGQGTRLTVV.

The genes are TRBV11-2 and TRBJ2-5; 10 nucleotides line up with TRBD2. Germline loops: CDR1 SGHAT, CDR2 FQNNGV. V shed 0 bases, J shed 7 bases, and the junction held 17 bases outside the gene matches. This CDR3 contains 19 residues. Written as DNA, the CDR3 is TGTGCCAGCAGCTTAGACCGTTTTGGGCCTAGCGGGAGCATGGGGACCCAGTACTTC. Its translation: CASSLDRFGPSGSMGTQYF.

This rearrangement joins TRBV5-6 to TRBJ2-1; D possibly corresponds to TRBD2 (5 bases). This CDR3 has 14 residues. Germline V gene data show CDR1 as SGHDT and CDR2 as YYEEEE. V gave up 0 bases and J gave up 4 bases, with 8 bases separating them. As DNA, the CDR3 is TGTGCCAGCAGCTTGGGCGGGCCTTACAATGAGCAGTTCTTC. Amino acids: CASSLGGPYNEQFF.

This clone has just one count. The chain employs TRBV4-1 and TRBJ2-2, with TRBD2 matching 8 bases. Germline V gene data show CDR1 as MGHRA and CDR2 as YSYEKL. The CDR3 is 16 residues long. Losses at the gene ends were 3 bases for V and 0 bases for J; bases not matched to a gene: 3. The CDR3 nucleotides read TGCGCCAGCAGCCAGTTCGGGGGGGCGAACACCGGGGAGCTGTTTTTT. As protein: CASSQFGGANTGELFF.